The 7 T cell receptor beta chains listed next were all sequenced from one sample in a study of cytotoxic CD8 clonotypes in ibrutinib-treated CLL (dated by TCRdb to the early 2020s). The time point label of this sample denotes: around 25 months on ibrutinib. The library was produced with the immunoSEQ multiplex PCR assay. TCRdb obtained this table from immuneACCESS and retained in-frame rearrangements with V and J assigned. These tables miss some clones; where compared with another copy, unresolved V genes account for less than half of the shortfall, and the remainder is unexplained. The table for this sample lists 70,000 to 80,000 clones; less than 90% of them were counted only once. The ten largest clones represent less than 40% of the sample. The sequences come from PBMCs, collected after 24 months of ibrutinib treatment. The receptors originated from a human donor with chronic lymphocytic leukemia.

V is TRBV6-6 and J is TRBJ1-5, with 8 bases lining up with TRBD1. Germline lookup yields CDR1 MNHNY and CDR2 SVGAGI (reference sequence). There are 16 residues in the CDR3. The trim removed 2 bases at V and 4 bases at J, leaving 7 bases unmatched. In DNA, the CDR3 is TGTGCCAGCAGTTACGGACAGGGATCGCCTAATCAGCCCCAGCATTTT. Protein: CASSYGQGSPNQPQHF.

The chain uses TRBV7-2 and TRBJ2-3; TRBD2 aligns across 7 bases. V shed 2 bases and J 4 bases; nucleotides not matched to a gene: 12. Germline CDR1 reads SGHTA; CDR2 reads FQGNSA. CDR3 length: 17 amino acids. CDR3 protein: CASSLPRYGLDPDTQYF. CDR3 in DNA: TGTGCCAGCAGCTTACCCAGATACGGACTAGATCCAGATACGCAGTATTTT.

The rearrangement joins TRBV28 to TRBJ1-4; a possible D gene is TRBD1 (5 bases). CDR1 is MDHEN, CDR2 SYDVKM, per germline. The V end was cut by 4 bases, the J end by 0 bases, with 12 bases between. The CDR3 consists of 16 residues. CDR3 DNA: TGTGCCAGCAGTTACCCGACAGTAGCAACTAATGAAAAACTGTTTTTT. Protein sequence: CASSYPTVATNEKLFF.

The chain recombines TRBV27 with TRBJ1-4; 7 nucleotides agree with TRBD1. The CDR3 extends over 14 amino acids. The J segment lost 8 bases and the V segment lost 2 bases, leaving 5 bases of the junction unmatched. Germline values: CDR1 MNHEY, CDR2 SMNVEV (reference sequence). The CDR3 sequence is CASSLRAGGEKLFF. DNA of the CDR3: TGTGCCAGCAGTTTACGGGCAGGGGGGGAAAAACTGTTTTTT.

This clone showed up just a few times. This chain uses TRBV6-5 with TRBJ2-5; D is perhaps TRBD1 (6 bases). The ends were cut back, 4 bases at V and 7 bases at J, with 19 bases in the middle. The CDR3 is 15 residues long. The germline V gene has CDR1 MNHEY and CDR2 SVGAGI. DNA for the CDR3: TGTGCCAGCAGTTTTAAGACAGGTTTTGATGCGACCCAGTACTTC. The encoded protein is CASSFKTGFDATQYF.

This rearrangement joins TRBV27 to TRBJ2-5; 8 nucleotides agree with TRBD1. Trimming took 6 bases from V and 5 from J; bases not matched to a gene: 5. Germline CDR1 MNHEY, CDR2 SMNVEV (reference sequence). The CDR3 extends over 13 amino acids. CDR3 DNA sequence: TGTGCCAGCAGACCAGGGGGCTGGGAGACCCAGTACTTC. The encoded protein is CASRPGGWETQYF.

The chain recombines TRBV7-3 with TRBJ2-1; D perhaps matches TRBD2 (5 bases). The germline V and J ends were trimmed by 0 bases and 9 bases, with 12 bases remaining between them. Germline-derived CDR1 and CDR2 are SGHTA and FQGTGA. This CDR3 contains 14 residues. CDR3 nucleotides: TGTGCCAGCAGCTTAACGTTCGCGAGGGCTGAGCAGTTCTTC. As protein: CASSLTFARAEQFF.